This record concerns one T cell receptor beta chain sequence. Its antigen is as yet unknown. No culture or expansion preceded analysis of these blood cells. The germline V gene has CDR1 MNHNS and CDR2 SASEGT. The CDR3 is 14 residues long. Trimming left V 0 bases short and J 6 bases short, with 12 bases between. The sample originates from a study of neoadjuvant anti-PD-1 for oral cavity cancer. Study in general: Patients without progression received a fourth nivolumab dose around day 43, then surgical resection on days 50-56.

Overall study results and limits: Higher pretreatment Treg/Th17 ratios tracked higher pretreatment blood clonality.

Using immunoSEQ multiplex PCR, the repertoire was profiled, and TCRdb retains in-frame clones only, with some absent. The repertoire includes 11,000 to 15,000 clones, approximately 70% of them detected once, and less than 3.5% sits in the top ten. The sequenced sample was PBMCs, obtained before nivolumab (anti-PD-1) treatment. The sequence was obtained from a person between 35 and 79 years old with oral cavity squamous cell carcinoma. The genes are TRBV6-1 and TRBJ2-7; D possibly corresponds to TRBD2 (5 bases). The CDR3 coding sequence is TGTGCCAGCAGTGAAGCCTGGAATGGAGGCGAGCAGTACTTC. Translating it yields CASSEAWNGGEQYF.